Listed below are T cell receptor beta chains from one sample, sequenced in a study of blood T cell repertoires in COVID-19. This table comes from immunoSEQ multiplex PCR, and its TCRdb copy is limited to in-frame clones, with some not included. The sample lists some 130,000 clones; roughly 80% were seen once. The source material was peripheral blood. The receptors shown here come from a man aged 60-69 years who had recovered from COVID-19. CDR3s include the opening cysteine and the closing phenylalanine or tryptophan. D genes are given only for firm matches. Size is omitted from some rows. Given values are once, few, many or a class for expanded clones.

clone_size | d_call | j_call | v_call | cdr3_nt | cdr3_aa
NA | NA | TRBJ1-2 | TRBV6-5 | TGTGCCAGCACCCCAAGCCACTATGGCTACACCTTC | CASTPSHYGYTF
NA | TRBD2 | TRBJ2-1 | TRBV5-4 | TGTGCCAGCTACGACACGACCGGGACTAGCGGGAGTCTCCGGCAGTTCTTC | CASYDTTGTSGSLRQFF
NA | NA | TRBJ2-5 | TRBV19 | TGTGCCAGTAGTTCCCAGGAGGTAGCGGAGACCCAGTACTTC | CASSSQEVAETQYF
NA | NA | TRBJ2-3 | TRBV14 | TGTGCCAGCAGCCATGACCTGGGGGGAGATACGCAGTATTTT | CASSHDLGGDTQYF
NA | TRBD1 | TRBJ2-7 | TRBV19 | TGTGCCAGTAGTCCCACCGGGACAGGGGCCGCCTACGAGCAGTACTTC | CASSPTGTGAAYEQYF
NA | TRBD2 | TRBJ2-1 | TRBV5-4 | TGTGCCAGCAGCGTAGGGACTAGCGGGAGGGGTTACAATGAGCAGTTCTTC | CASSVGTSGRGYNEQFF
NA | TRBD2 | TRBJ2-2 | TRBV9 | TGTGCCAGCAGCGCCCGACTAGCGGGAACCACCGGGGAGCTGTTTTTT | CASSARLAGTTGELFF
NA | TRBD1 | TRBJ1-5 | TRBV7-2 | TGTGCCAGCAGCTTAAGAGAGTGGGACAGCCCCCAGCATTTT | CASSLREWDSPQHF
NA | TRBD1 | TRBJ1-1 | TRBV19 | TGTGCCAGTAGTATAGTTAGGACAGGGGGACAAGCTTTCTTT | CASSIVRTGGQAFF
NA | NA | TRBJ1-6 | TRBV30 | TGTGCCTGGAGTTTCCAGTCGGGGGTAGCCTATAATTCACCCCTCCACTTT | CAWSFQSGVAYNSPLHF
NA | NA | TRBJ2-7 | TRBV11-1 | TGTGCCAGCAGCTACAGGACAGCCTCCTACGAGCAGTACTTC | CASSYRTASYEQYF
NA | TRBD1 | TRBJ1-1 | TRBV28 | TGTGCCAGCGGTATTCCCGGGACAGGGGTGGGGAACACTGAAGCTTTCTTT | CASGIPGTGVGNTEAFF
NA | NA | TRBJ1-1 | TRBV28 | TGTGCCAGCAGACTACCTTTTAACACTGAAGCTTTCTTT | CASRLPFNTEAFF
NA | NA | TRBJ2-1 | TRBV5-1 | TGCGCCAGCAGCTTGGGGCGGAATGAGCAGTTCTTC | CASSLGRNEQFF
NA | NA | TRBJ2-7 | TRBV9 | TGTGCCAGCAGCTCAGGGGAGGGGTACGAGCAGTACTTC | CASSSGEGYEQYF
once | NA | TRBJ1-5 | TRBV5-6 | TGTGCCAGCAGCTTGAGGCAGGGTCCACAGCCCCAGCATTTT | CASSLRQGPQPQHF
NA | NA | TRBJ2-2 | TRBV6-2/TRBV6-3 | TGTGCCAGCAGTTACTCTGGGGCGCGGTACACCGGGGAGCTGTTTTTT | CASSYSGARYTGELFF
NA | NA | TRBJ1-1 | TRBV19 | TGTGCCAGTAGTATAGCCCGGGGGTACACTGAAGCTTTCTTT | CASSIARGYTEAFF
NA | NA | TRBJ2-1 | TRBV6-2/TRBV6-3 | TGTGCCAGCAGTTCCCGGGGTGACAATGAGCAGTTCTTC | CASSSRGDNEQFF
NA | TRBD2 | TRBJ2-3 | TRBV5-4 | TGTGCCAGCAGCTTGAAGTCTAGCGGGGGGACAGATACGCAGTATTTT | CASSLKSSGGTDTQYF
NA | NA | TRBJ1-1 | TRBV7-2 | TGTGCCAGCAGCTTAGGAGGGTCCGGGAGCACTGAAGCTTTCTTT | CASSLGGSGSTEAFF
NA | NA | TRBJ2-1 | TRBV14 | TGTGCCAGCAGCCAAGAGAGGGTCGGGTTAGGCGATGAGCAGTTCTTC | CASSQERVGLGDEQFF
NA | NA | TRBJ1-2 | TRBV7-9 | TGTGCCAGCAGCGTGGCAGCAGGGGAGCGGGGAGGCTACACCTTC | CASSVAAGERGGYTF
NA | NA | TRBJ2-2 | TRBV7-3 | TGTGCCAGCAGCTTAAGGAGGGGAGGGAACACCGGGGAGCTGTTTTTT | CASSLRRGGNTGELFF
NA | TRBD1 | TRBJ2-2 | TRBV28 | TGTGCCAGCAGTTTGACAGGGGGCCCCGGGGAGCTGTTTTTT | CASSLTGGPGELFF
NA | NA | TRBJ1-4 | TRBV4-3 | TGCGCCAGCAGCCAAGATTTGGTATCGGGGAATGAAAAACTGTTTTTT | CASSQDLVSGNEKLFF
NA | TRBD1 | TRBJ1-1 | TRBV19 | TGTGCCAGTAGTTCACAGGGGTTCACTGAAGCTTTCTTT | CASSSQGFTEAFF
few | TRBD2 | TRBJ2-3 | TRBV7-2 | TGTGCCAGCAGCTTAACTAGCGGGGGGGTCCCAGATACGCAGTATTTT | CASSLTSGGVPDTQYF
NA | NA | TRBJ1-2 | TRBV9 | TGTGCCAGCAGCAAGGTGGGGGGAGGAGGTTATGGCTACACCTTC | CASSKVGGGGYGYTF
NA | NA | TRBJ2-2 | TRBV4-3 | TGCGCCAGCAGCCAAGGGGGTAGCTGGGGCTACGCGAACACCGGGGAGCTGTTTTTT | CASSQGGSWGYANTGELFF
NA | TRBD1 | TRBJ1-4 | TRBV5-1 | TGCGCCAGCAGCCTCAAGACAGGGAACAATAATGAAAAACTGTTTTTT | CASSLKTGNNNEKLFF
NA | TRBD2 | TRBJ2-3 | TRBV11-3 | TGTGCCAGCAGCTCGACTAGCAAGTCAGATACGCAGTATTTT | CASSSTSKSDTQYF
NA | NA | TRBJ1-6 | TRBV7-2 | TGTGCCAGCAGCCCTTTAGCAGTCCGTAATTCACCCCTCCACTTT | CASSPLAVRNSPLHF
NA | NA | TRBJ1-2 | TRBV18 | TGTGCCAGCTCACCGGCAGAAAACTATGGCTACACCTTC | CASSPAENYGYTF
NA | NA | TRBJ2-5 | TRBV27 | TGTGCCAGCAGTTTAACAGGGAGTAAAGAGACCCAGTACTTC | CASSLTGSKETQYF
NA | NA | TRBJ2-2 | TRBV6-2/TRBV6-3 | TGTGCCAGCAGTTTAGACGGACTTACGAACACCGGGGAGCTGTTTTTT | CASSLDGLTNTGELFF
once | TRBD2 | TRBJ2-2 | TRBV9 | TGTGCCAGCAGTCCATTAGCGGGAGTTGGCACCGGGGAGCTGTTTTTT | CASSPLAGVGTGELFF
NA | NA | TRBJ1-2 | TRBV20-1 | TGCAGTGCTAGAGAACTAAATGGCTACACCTTC | CSARELNGYTF
few | NA | TRBJ2-5 | TRBV24-1 | TGTGCCACCAGTGATTCGAGTCGAGAGACCCAGTACTTC | CATSDSSRETQYF
NA | NA | TRBJ1-2 | TRBV27 | TGTGCCAGCAGTGCTAGTGGGGGACAACATGGCTACACCTTC | CASSASGGQHGYTF
NA | TRBD1 | TRBJ2-7 | TRBV4-2 | TGTGCCAGCAGCCAACGACAGGGCCCCTACGAGCAGTACTTC | CASSQRQGPYEQYF
NA | TRBD1 | TRBJ1-3 | TRBV18 | TGTGCCAGCTCACCACCGACAGGGTCGGCTGGAAACACCATATATTTT | CASSPPTGSAGNTIYF